This is a list of T cell receptor beta chains from one sample in a study of monozygotic twins with cystic fibrosis. The method was immunoSEQ multiplex PCR; TCRdb's version includes in-frame clones alone and lacks a portion of them. The sample includes approximately 21,000 clones, about 86% of them seen just once. Input material: blood. The receptors were sampled from a woman aged 25 to 39 with cystic fibrosis. CDR3s include the opening cysteine and the closing phenylalanine or tryptophan. The D gene is left open where the match is weak. Clone size, where shown, is once, few, many, or a class for clones that have expanded.

v_call	j_call	clone_size	d_call	cdr3_aa	cdr3_nt
TRBV2	TRBJ2-1	NA	NA	CASSAYREQFF	TGTGCCAGCAGTGCCTACAGAGAGCAGTTCTTC
TRBV5-1	TRBJ2-1	NA	NA	CASSSGQSSYNEQFF	TGCGCCAGCAGCTCCGGACAGAGCTCCTACAATGAGCAGTTCTTC
TRBV25-1	TRBJ2-3	NA	TRBD2	CASSATSGGSTDTQYF	TGTGCCAGCAGTGCGACTAGCGGGGGCAGCACAGATACGCAGTATTTT
TRBV30	TRBJ1-1	once	TRBD1	CAWYTDRGHTEAFF	TGTGCCTGGTACACGGACAGGGGGCACACTGAAGCTTTCTTT
TRBV7-9	TRBJ1-5	once	NA	CASSSDSPYQPQHF	TGTGCCAGCAGCTCGGACAGTCCGTATCAGCCCCAGCATTTT
TRBV2	TRBJ1-2	few	TRBD1	CASSVDRVYGYTF	TGTGCCAGCAGTGTGGACAGGGTGTATGGCTACACCTTC
TRBV7-9	TRBJ1-5	once	NA	CASSLGGGIRQPQHF	TGTGCCAGCAGCTTAGGGGGAGGGATACGTCAGCCCCAGCATTTT
TRBV5-6	TRBJ1-2	NA	NA	CASSPRTYGYTF	TGTGCCAGCAGCCCCCGGACCTATGGCTACACCTTC
TRBV29-1	TRBJ1-3	once	NA	CSVGTTGNTIYF	TGCAGCGTGGGGACAACTGGAAACACCATATATTTT
TRBV5-5	TRBJ1-2	NA	NA	CASSLSTGPYGYTF	TGTGCCAGCAGCTTGTCTACCGGACCCTATGGCTACACCTTC
TRBV6-1	TRBJ1-5	NA	TRBD1	CASRETQGASQPQHF	TGTGCCAGCAGAGAAACTCAGGGGGCAAGTCAGCCCCAGCATTTT
TRBV7-6	TRBJ2-1	NA	TRBD2	CASSFAGLVNNEQFF	TGTGCCAGCAGCTTCGCGGGACTAGTAAACAATGAGCAGTTCTTC
TRBV7-8	TRBJ1-2	NA	NA	CASSAPTGLGGYTF	TGTGCCAGCAGCGCCCCTACAGGGTTAGGCGGCTACACCTTC